The 21 T cell receptor beta chains below come from one sample, sequenced in a study of cytomegalovirus exposure and HLA in healthy donors. PCR employed 60 Vbeta and 13 Jbeta primers. The data were produced by immunoSEQ multiplex PCR, yet TCRdb's version contains in-frame clones alone and is incomplete. The data hold under 150,000 clones, with 70% to 90% observed a single time. Sequenced: PBMCs. The receptors were gathered from a woman in her thirties or forties in good health and CMV-seropositive.

The chain uses TRBV27 and TRBJ1-1; tentatively, D is TRBD1 (6 bases). CDR3 size: 14 residues. Trimming took 5 bases from V and 6 from J, leaving 16 bases between them. CDR1 MNHEY and CDR2 SMNVEV come from the germline V gene (reference sequence). The CDR3 loop is CASSDGTTWSEAFF. CDR3 DNA: TGTGCCAGCAGTGACGGGACAACCTGGTCTGAAGCTTTCTTT.

This sequence joins TRBV6-7 and TRBJ1-1, with D maybe TRBD1 (6 bases). TRBV6-7 carries the ORF label, with uncertain function. V lost 0 bases and J lost 0, with 11 bases in between. CDR3 length: 16 residues. CDR3 sequence: CASSYSDRLMNTEAFF. CDR3 DNA sequence: TGTGCCAGCAGTTACTCCGACAGGTTAATGAACACTGAAGCTTTCTTT.

This clone was counted between two and nine times. The chain couples TRBV9 to TRBJ1-2, with 11 bases matching TRBD1. Germline loops: CDR1 SGDLS, CDR2 YYNGEE. The CDR3 is 15 residues long. Losses at the gene ends were 3 bases for V and 7 bases for J; bases not matched to a gene: 8. The CDR3: CASSDGQGARFGYTF. CDR3 DNA: TGTGCCAGCAGCGACGGACAGGGGGCCCGCTTTGGCTACACCTTC.

This chain connects TRBV4-2 to TRBJ2-5; D might be TRBD2 (7 bases). Trimming removed 4 bases at V and 5 bases at J, with 23 bases between. Per the germline V gene, CDR1 is LGHNA and CDR2 is YNFKEQ. This CDR3 spans 17 amino acids. This CDR3 is CASSRTGGPGEGETQYF. The CDR3 DNA follows: TGTGCCAGCAGCCGAACTGGAGGACCAGGGGAGGGGGAGACCCAGTACTTC.

V gene TRBV5-4 combines with J gene TRBJ2-5; D is possibly TRBD2 (7 bases). CDR3 length: 16 amino acids. Germline assignment: CDR1 SGHNT and CDR2 YYREEE (reference sequence). Between the trimmed V and J ends, which lost 4 bases and 2 bases, there was a span of 18 bases. CDR3 nucleotide sequence: TGTGCCAGCAGCAATCCCCTAGGGAGGGGGCAAGAGACCCAGTACTTC. This encodes CASSNPLGRGQETQYF. The full variable domain, completed using reference TRBV5-4 and TRBJ2-5, is ETGVTQSPTHLIKTRGQQVTLRCSSQSGHNTVSWYQQALGQGPQFIFQYYREEENGRGNFPPRFSGLQFPNYSSELNVNALELDDSALYLCASSNPLGRGQETQYFGPGTRLLVL.

Of note for this clone: Germline is not matched at one junction end, which may reflect a read error. The gene calls are TRBV10-3 and TRBJ1-3; D is unclear. Germline V gene data show CDR1 as ENHRY and CDR2 as SYGVKD. The CDR3 has 19 residues. The CDR3 spells CAVRLERVPAFGQGNTIYF. Here the CDR3 DNA reads TGTGCCGTCAGGCTGGAGAGGGTACCAGCGTTCGGTCAAGGAAACACCATATATTTT.

The rearrangement links TRBV19 to TRBJ1-6; D is possibly TRBD1 (5 bases). The CDR3 covers 16 residues. Trimming cost V 10 bases and J 10 bases, with 26 bases left between them. Germline loops: CDR1 LNHDA, CDR2 SQIVND (reference sequence). As DNA, the CDR3 is TGTGCCACCAGATATTTTACGGGGGGAGAAGGATCACCCCTCCACTTT. It yields the protein CATRYFTGGEGSPLHF.

A single count supports this clone. This chain uses TRBV4-1 with TRBJ1-1, with D unresolved. The CDR3 is made up of 16 amino acids. Deletions cut 0 bases from V and 0 bases from J, with 11 bases between. Germline V CDR1 and CDR2: MGHRA, YSYEKL. CDR3 bases: TGCGCCAGCAGCCAAGATGCAGGAATCTTGAACACTGAAGCTTTCTTT. Its protein product is CASSQDAGILNTEAFF.

The chain couples TRBV18 to TRBJ2-5; 7 bases map to TRBD1. Germline values: CDR1 KGHSH, CDR2 LQKENI. The CDR3 is made up of 17 amino acids. With 2 bases clipped from V and 2 bases from J, the junction kept 11 bases outside the gene matches. The CDR3 DNA is TGTGCCAGCTCACCATATGCTGCGCAGACAGGGCAAGAGACCCAGTACTTC. Its translation is CASSPYAAQTGQETQYF.

This rearrangement joins TRBV6-5 to TRBJ1-1; D is uncertain. From germline, CDR1 is MNHEY and CDR2 SVGAGI. This CDR3 region has 14 residues. V gave up 4 bases and J gave up 4 bases, with 13 bases separating them. CDR3 amino acids: CASSFAGEGTEAFF. CDR3 DNA: TGTGCCAGCAGTTTTGCGGGCGAAGGCACTGAAGCTTTCTTT.

A few counts support this clone. The CDR3 loop reads CSAGTGVQPQHF. For the CDR3, the DNA is TGCAGCGCCGGGACAGGGGTTCAGCCCCAGCATTTT. The J gene is TRBJ1-5, the V gene TRBV29-1, with 10 bases that match TRBD1. Germline V lookup: CDR1 SQVTM, CDR2 ANQGSEA. V lost 7 bases to trimming and J lost 6 bases; unmatched junction nucleotides: 3. The CDR3 runs 12 residues.

V is TRBV5-4 and J is TRBJ2-4; D is perhaps TRBD2 (6 bases). From germline, CDR1 is SGHNT and CDR2 YYREEE (reference sequence). The CDR3 is made up of 14 amino acids. Trimming shortened V by 2 bases and J by 8 bases, and 14 bases separated the two germline ends. The CDR3 DNA is TGTGCCAGCAGCTTCGGACGGGAGTGGGACATTCAGTACTTC. This encodes CASSFGREWDIQYF.

With regard to this clone: Other DNA sequences in the sample encode the same CDR3. CDR3 region: CASSLAGGSTDTQYF. The CDR3 DNA reads as TGCGCCAGCAGCCTAGCGGGGGGGAGCACAGATACGCAGTATTTT. The chain carries TRBV5-1 and TRBJ2-3; 12 bases line up with TRBD2. The CDR3 covers 15 residues. V was pared by 4 bases and J by 0 bases, with 0 bases of the junction left unmatched. Germline CDR1 is SGHRS and CDR2 is YFSETQ.

The chain carries TRBV7-2 and TRBJ1-3; 7 positions match TRBD1. V was pared by 6 bases and J by 2 bases, with 7 bases of the junction left unmatched. The CDR3 spans 15 residues. Germline V CDR1 and CDR2: SGHTA, FQGNSA. The CDR3 sequence: CASRYSTGTGNTIYF. DNA of the CDR3: TGTGCCAGCAGGTACTCGACAGGGACTGGAAACACCATATATTTT.

V is TRBV19 and J is TRBJ1-1; D might be TRBD1 (5 bases). There are 14 residues in the CDR3. Germline V CDR1 and CDR2: LNHDA, SQIVND (reference sequence). The V end lost 1 base, the J end lost 4 bases, and 10 bases lay between the germline ends. The CDR3 nucleotides are TGTGCCAGTAGTATAGCCAGGGAGGGCACTGAAGCTTTCTTT. It codes for CASSIAREGTEAFF.

Only a few counts were recorded for this clone. CDR3 sequence (DNA): TGCGCCAGCAGCTTCTTCTCAGGTGGAAAACTGTTTTTT. This gives the protein CASSFFSGGKLFF. The chain carries TRBV5-1 and TRBJ1-4; D gene unclear. Between the trimmed V and J ends, which lost 2 bases and 10 bases, there was a span of 12 bases. Germline assignment: CDR1 SGHRS and CDR2 YFSETQ. The CDR3 is 13 residues long.

The J gene is TRBJ2-7, the V gene TRBV19, with D possibly being TRBD1 (6 bases). The V gene's germline CDR1 is LNHDA and CDR2 SQIVND (reference sequence). The ends were cut back, 2 bases at V and 2 bases at J, with 10 bases in the middle. The CDR3 covers 14 residues. CDR3 in amino acids: CASSILQGPYEQYF. The CDR3 nucleotides read TGTGCCAGTAGTATATTGCAGGGGCCCTACGAGCAGTACTTC.

The rearrangement joins TRBV28 to TRBJ2-5; 7 nucleotides agree with TRBD2. The tail of the sequence fits TRBJ2-7 better, so the J call may be wrong. CDR3 length: 17 residues. Germline V gene data show CDR1 as MDHEN and CDR2 as SYDVKM. The DNA for the CDR3 is TGTGCCAGCAGGCTATCGTCCCTAGCGGATAAAACCGACGAGCAGTACTTC. It encodes CASRLSSLADKTDEQYF.

This clone has a handful of counts. The chain combines TRBV11-2 with TRBJ2-1; D not certain. CDR1 and CDR2 from the germline V gene are SGHAT and FQNNGV. V lost 1 base to trimming and J lost 15 bases, with 19 bases between them. The CDR3 spans 14 residues. The CDR3 spells CASSLVLSEADRFF. DNA for the CDR3: TGTGCCAGCAGCTTAGTATTATCCGAGGCGGATCGGTTCTTC.

This chain uses TRBV5-1 with TRBJ2-5; 11 bases align to TRBD2. The germline gives CDR1 SGHRS, CDR2 YFSETQ. The CDR3 runs to 18 residues. J was trimmed by 4 bases and V by 0 bases; bases with no gene match: 11. The CDR3 DNA follows: TGCGCCAGCAGCTTGGGAGCTAGCGGGGGGACCCCAAGAGAGACCCAGTACTTC. This gives the protein CASSLGASGGTPRETQYF.

The J gene is TRBJ1-2, the V gene TRBV4-1, with 7 bases matching TRBD1. Per germline, CDR1 MGHRA and CDR2 YSYEKL. This CDR3 comprises 14 residues. Unmatched junction bases numbered 14, after V lost 7 bases and J lost 9 bases. CDR3 in amino acids: CASTSDRLAYSYTF. Here the CDR3 DNA reads TGCGCCAGCACCTCGGACAGGCTCGCTTATAGCTACACCTTC.